This is a list of T cell receptor beta chains from one sample in a study of OX40 agonist ivuxolimab in advanced cancers. Sequencing was performed with immunoSEQ multiplex PCR; in TCRdb, only in-frame clones are kept and a portion is missing. This repertoire shows about 75,000 clones, more than 75% found once; its top ten account for roughly 15%. Source: CD4+ or CD8+ T cells sorted from blood, taken in a trial of the OX40 agonist ivuxolimab. Receptors were obtained from an adult with an advanced solid tumor such as melanoma, head and neck, liver or kidney cancer. The CDR3 runs from the conserved cysteine through the conserved F or W.

V,length,CDR3
TRBV18,15,CASSPVLAHQETQYF
TRBV4-1,13,CASSQGGTREQYF
TRBV5-6,16,CASSKGQGALGTEAFF
TRBV5-1,15,CASSLTPGLNEKLFF
TRBV6-5,15,CASSYDRTGGIEAFF
TRBV5-4,14,CASSLAGQAYEQYF
TRBV18,15,CASSPPGTGYGGYTF
TRBV18,14,CASSKGQVDYGYTF
TRBV7-9,13,CASSQGLGDEQFF
TRBV2,15,CASSLGLADSYEQYF
TRBV10-3,15,CATRGGLAGENEQFF
TRBV29-1,12,CSVLDTFYEQYF
TRBV28,12,CASGAFQETQYF
TRBV13,17,CASSLIRGGTGPSEQYF
TRBV28,14,CATRGQSNTGELFF
TRBV28,12,CASSSGVHEQYF
TRBV18,14,CASSDGTDNEKLFF
TRBV7-9,15,CASSLVGASSYEQYF
TRBV11-3,16,CASSQTSGVSYNEQFF
TRBV28,14,CASSFGQVTYTQYF
TRBV27,13,CASTTAQGYEQYF
TRBV11-2,15,CASSFVGSGTDTQYF
TRBV10-1,15,CASSESGGTNTEAFF
TRBV7-2,13,CASSRQGNRGYTF
TRBV4-2,16,CASSQGWTSGSNEQFF
TRBV5-1,14,CASSLRTGLNEQFF
TRBV15,16,CATSRSVGQAPYGYTF
TRBV5-5,15,CASSSEGGAWGEQFF
TRBV7-7,13,CASSLTGSGELFF
TRBV27,14,CASTRQGGDTEAFF
TRBV18,17,CASSRTYGTGSYNEQFF
TRBV7-2,11,CASSLLTEQFF
TRBV5-1,18,CASSTTGTSGRPTREQYF
TRBV9,13,CASSPRTGNEQFF
TRBV11-1,14,CASSPDRTNYGYTF
TRBV27,14,CASSLWGGNTEAFF
TRBV18,19,CASSLQGTGGAPGANVLTF
TRBV6-5,15,CASSIRTSGAYEQYF
TRBV7-2,14,CASSLDQITDTQYF
TRBV11-2,14,CASSLGHGDNEQFF
TRBV18,15,CASSPPSLGGGGYTF
TRBV9,19,CASSVGGLGLAGPTDTQYF
TRBV6-5,16,CASSYWGSANTGELFF
TRBV19,15,CASNRQGGRDNEQFF
TRBV5-1,15,CASSLTGNMNTEAFF
TRBV6-1,13,CASSGQMNTEAFF
TRBV4-1,18,CASSQAPQGSGATDTQYF
TRBV2,14,CASKLETGPYEQYF
TRBV2,15,CASSAGTGGNQPQHF
TRBV5-4,13,CASSADRVYGYTF
TRBV28,14,CASTMGGPHGELFF
TRBV4-1,16,CASSQERTSLLGGYTF
TRBV5-1,16,CASSSGTARLNNEQFF